A single T cell receptor beta chain is shown here with its context. This clonotype appeared a few times. What antigen it recognizes has not been identified. No much larger clonotype is one base removed from it; base qualities were not supplied. These data come from a study of CD8+CD57+ T cells in acquired aplastic anemia (dated by TCRdb to the late 2010s). For context, the study as a whole: A mean of approximately 3 ug of DNA, ranging from about 0.17 to 30 ug, was extracted from sorted CD4+ and CD8+ cells. Mean read counts for healthy donor samples were 10 million to 10.8 million for CD4+ cells and around 11 million for CD8+ cells. Results the study describes overall, beyond this receptor: Although 25 to 30 CD8+ CDR3 sequences were shared by patients and controls, these sequences appeared highly expressed in patients and within the immunodominant clones of patients. Between patients and healthy controls, no significant difference in CD8+ Simpson's diversity was found (P=0.060).

The CDR3 sequence holds 15 residues, the cysteine and phenylalanine included. Only the CDR3 DNA stays, 45 bases, in frame from base 1. Taken from the germline V gene, the CDR1 and CDR2 loops are SGHRS and YFSETQ. The junction shows trimming of 1 base on V and 4 bases on J, plus 13 bases between the germline ends. Profiling of TCR beta VDJ combinations and CDR3 sequences used genomic DNA as the template. An Illumina HiSeq 2000 was used for TCR repertoire sequencing. In the source study's methods: TRBV/TRBJ rearrangement plots, CDR3 size and DJ length profiles, and Simpson's diversity index were used to evaluate the repertoires. The most abundant DNA sequence in the deep sequencing data was defined as the immunodominant clone. CDR3 amino acid sequences were checked for sharing across subjects and were also compared against the VDJdb database and published repertoires. TCRdb ran its own pipeline on the public reads, namely fastp trimming at Q25 and MiXCR clone calling, and kept in-frame beta chains. CDR3 protein duplicates are merged, each entry listing the most common genes and DNA. The V and J calls shown here were made by TCRdb, not taken from the authors' results. Recorded for this sample are about 220,000 distinct CDR3 sequences; approximately 35% of them occurred a single time. 1% to 1.3% of the sample rests with the top ten.

TCR repertoires of sorted CD4+ and CD8+ blood T cells from severe aplastic anemia patients and healthy subjects were deep-sequenced in the study. Ficoll-Paque density gradient centrifugation was used to isolate peripheral blood mononuclear cells. Before DNA was extracted, CD4+ and CD8+ T cells were sorted using either FACS or magnetic beads. The sample consisted of sorted CD4+, CD8+, or CD8+CD57+ T cells (not recorded which) from PBMCs. Recombination joined TRBV5-1 with TRBJ2-3, with no reliable assignment of the D segment. The receptor was derived from a human donor in good health, serving as a control. For the CDR3, the sequence is CASSLSTAYADTQYF. The sequenced DNA: TGCGCCAGCAGCTTGTCTACAGCCTACGCAGATACGCAGTATTTT.